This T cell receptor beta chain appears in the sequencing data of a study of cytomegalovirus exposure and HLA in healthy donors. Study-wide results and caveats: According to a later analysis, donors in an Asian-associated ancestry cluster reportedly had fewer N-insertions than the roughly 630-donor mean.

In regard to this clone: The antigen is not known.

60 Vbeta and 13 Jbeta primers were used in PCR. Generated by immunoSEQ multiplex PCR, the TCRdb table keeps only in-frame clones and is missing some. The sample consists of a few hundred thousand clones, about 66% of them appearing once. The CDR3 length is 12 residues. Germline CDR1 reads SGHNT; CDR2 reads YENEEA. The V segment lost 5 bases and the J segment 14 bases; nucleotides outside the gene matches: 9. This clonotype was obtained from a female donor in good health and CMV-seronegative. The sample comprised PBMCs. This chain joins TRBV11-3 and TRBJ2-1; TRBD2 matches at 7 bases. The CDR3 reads CASSPVGLLEFF. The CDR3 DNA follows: TGTGCCAGCAGCCCGGTGGGACTATTGGAGTTCTTC.